A single sample is the source of the 25 T cell receptor beta chains below, sequenced in a study of shared clonotypes between healthy human individuals. The naive CD8 population came from CD45RO-negative cells selected for CCR7, without terminally differentiated effector memory CD45RA+ cells. TCRdb's table, derived via immunoSEQ multiplex PCR, lists solely in-frame clones and lacks some. The table has some 2 million clones, approximately 94% seen once; the top ten hold around 1%. Sequencing was performed on naive CD8+ T cells sorted from blood. These receptors originate from a man younger than 35 in good health.

The CDR3 is CASSPSGTEAFF. Here the CDR3 DNA reads TGTGCCAGCAGTCCCTCGGGGACTGAAGCTTTCTTT. The chain has TRBV28 and TRBJ1-1, with no clear D. The germline gives CDR1 MDHEN, CDR2 SYDVKM. This CDR3 is built from 12 residues. V gave up 5 bases and J gave up 5 bases, with 9 bases separating them.

The chain uses TRBV7-6 and TRBJ2-7; D gene unclear. Looked up from germline, CDR1 is SGHVS and CDR2 is FNYEAQ. The germline V and J ends were trimmed by 2 bases and 1 base, with 12 bases remaining between them. The CDR3 consists of 15 residues. DNA of the CDR3: TGTGCCAGCAGCTTACTGGATTACCCTTCCTACGAGCAGTACTTC. The encoded protein is CASSLLDYPSYEQYF.

The V call is TRBV28, the J call TRBJ2-7; 8 bases line up with TRBD1. This CDR3 spans 14 amino acids. From germline, CDR1 is MDHEN and CDR2 SYDVKM. J was trimmed by 4 bases and V by 5 bases; bases with no gene match: 7. The CDR3 DNA follows: TGTGCCAGCAGTGTTACAGGGGGTGCGTACGAGCAGTACTTC. It yields the protein CASSVTGGAYEQYF.

This clone has only one observation. This sequence joins TRBV29-1 and TRBJ2-7; 8 nucleotides agree with TRBD1. The V gene's germline CDR1 is SQVTM and CDR2 ANQGSEA. The CDR3 totals 13 residues. J gave up 0 bases and V 7 bases, and 5 bases lay outside the gene matches. The CDR3 spells CSGRDRSSYEQYF. The CDR3 region has the DNA TGCAGCGGCCGGGACAGGAGCTCCTACGAGCAGTACTTC.

J is TRBJ2-7 and V is TRBV2; no clear D. Looked up from germline, CDR1 is SNHLY and CDR2 is FYNNEI. The CDR3 runs to 14 residues. Deletions cut 8 bases from V and 6 bases from J, with 20 bases between. The CDR3 DNA reads TGTGCCAGCCAACTTAAGGGTGGCAGCCGCGAGCAGTACTTC. Its protein product is CASQLKGGSREQYF.

This chain connects TRBV30 to TRBJ2-1; no definite D call. Trimming removed 3 bases from V and 9 bases from J, with 9 bases in between. This CDR3 comprises 11 residues. The germline CDR1 and CDR2 sequences are GTSNPN and SVGIG (reference sequence). Here the CDR3 reads CAWRETTEQFF. The CDR3 region has the DNA TGTGCCTGGAGGGAGACGACTGAGCAGTTCTTC.

The gene calls are TRBV18 and TRBJ2-1; the match to TRBD1 covers 9 bases. The germline gives CDR1 KGHSH, CDR2 LQKENI. The CDR3 contains 19 residues. The V and J ends lost 0 bases and 5 bases, in that order; junction bases with no gene match: 14. CDR3 region: CASSPPGPPGTGFNNEQFF. CDR3 coding DNA: TGTGCCAGCTCACCACCGGGGCCGCCCGGGACAGGGTTCAACAATGAGCAGTTCTTC.

The V and J genes are TRBV28 and TRBJ2-1; 7 bases line up with TRBD2. The V and J ends lost 1 base and 7 bases, in that order; junction bases with no gene match: 4. This CDR3 has 14 amino acids. From germline, CDR1 is MDHEN and CDR2 SYDVKM. CDR3 protein: CASSLYGRENEQFF. As DNA, the CDR3 is TGTGCCAGCAGTTTATATGGGCGGGAGAATGAGCAGTTCTTC.

The V gene is TRBV7-9, the J gene TRBJ1-1, with D possibly being TRBD1 (5 bases). The CDR3 contains 13 residues. V lost 8 bases to trimming and J lost 3 bases, with 13 bases between them. Germline loops: CDR1 SEHNR, CDR2 FQNEAQ (reference sequence). The CDR3 sequence is CASGRGWDTEAFF. DNA of the CDR3: TGTGCCAGCGGCCGGGGGTGGGACACTGAAGCTTTCTTT.

The chain uses TRBV9 and TRBJ2-2; 9 bases line up with TRBD1. This CDR3 comprises 19 residues. After removal of 2 bases from V and 0 bases from J, the junction contained 11 bases not matched to a gene. Germline V lookup: CDR1 SGDLS, CDR2 YYNGEE. The CDR3 here is CASSVLTGGVTANTGELFF. In DNA form, the CDR3 reads TGTGCCAGCAGCGTCTTGACAGGGGGAGTAACAGCGAACACCGGGGAGCTGTTTTTT.

This clone was recorded once. This chain joins TRBV7-9 and TRBJ2-2; the D is unclear. The CDR3 runs to 14 residues. Germline values: CDR1 SEHNR, CDR2 FQNEAQ (reference sequence). V lost 2 bases and J 11 bases, leaving 15 bases between the germline ends. As DNA, the CDR3 is TGTGCCAGCAGCTTACCCGGGCCCCAGGTCGAGCTGTTTTTT. Its protein product is CASSLPGPQVELFF.

This chain connects TRBV30 to TRBJ1-1; D is possibly TRBD1 (5 bases). Germline V gene sequence: CDR1 GTSNPN, CDR2 SVGIG (reference sequence). CDR3 length equals 13 residues. V gave up 0 bases and J gave up 6 bases, with 11 bases separating them. The CDR3 coding sequence is TGTGCCTGGAGTGTATTAGGGGAGTCTGAAGCTTTCTTT. This translates into CAWSVLGESEAFF. Complete variable domain (other parts from reference TRBV30 and TRBJ1-1): SQTIHQWPATLVQPVGSPLSLECTVEGTSNPNLYWYRQAAGRGLQLLFYSVGIGQISSEVPQNLSASRPQDRQFILSSKKLLLSDSGFYLCAWSVLGESEAFFGQGTRLTVV.

The V and J genes are TRBV6-5 and TRBJ2-5, with 9 positions matching TRBD2. Looked up from germline, CDR1 is MNHEY and CDR2 is SVGAGI. This CDR3 comprises 15 residues. Trimming took 6 bases from V and 0 from J; bases not matched to a gene: 5. The CDR3: CASSPTSGNQETQYF. CDR3 DNA sequence: TGTGCCAGCAGCCCGACTAGCGGTAACCAAGAGACCCAGTACTTC.

The genes are TRBV19 and TRBJ2-7, with 7 nucleotides matching TRBD2. This CDR3 has 15 residues. Germline CDR1 and CDR2: LNHDA and SQIVND (reference sequence). The ends lost 5 bases at V and 0 bases at J; junction bases unmatched: 7. Here the CDR3 DNA reads TGTGCCAGTAGTTCACTAGCGACTGGCTCCTACGAGCAGTACTTC. It codes for CASSSLATGSYEQYF.

V gene TRBV27 combines with J gene TRBJ1-2, with TRBD1 as a possible D gene (5 bases). V was pared by 2 bases and J by 6 bases, with 10 bases between. Per the germline V gene, CDR1 is MNHEY and CDR2 is SMNVEV (reference sequence). CDR3 size: 13 residues. The CDR3: CASSLQGGNGYTF. The CDR3, as DNA: TGTGCCAGCAGTTTACAGGGAGGAAATGGCTACACCTTC.

The V gene is TRBV7-9, the J gene TRBJ2-7; D not resolved. CDR3 size: 15 residues. V was clipped by 4 bases and J by 1 base, with 14 bases between them. CDR1 and CDR2 (germline): SEHNR, FQNEAQ (reference sequence). The CDR3 DNA reads as TGTGCCAGCAGCTCGACTGTGACCCTGTCCTACGAGCAGTACTTC. This encodes CASSSTVTLSYEQYF.

This rearrangement joins TRBV13 to TRBJ1-1; D might be TRBD1 (5 bases). CDR1 is PRHDT, CDR2 FYEKMQ, per germline (reference sequence). This CDR3 has 14 amino acids. V was cut by 5 bases and J by 0 bases, with 10 bases left in between. The CDR3 sequence: CASSPTGMNTEAFF. CDR3 nucleotides: TGTGCCAGCAGCCCCACAGGCATGAACACTGAAGCTTTCTTT.

This chain connects TRBV9 to TRBJ2-5; 11 positions agree with TRBD2. Germline CDR1 and CDR2: SGDLS and YYNGEE. The trim removed 4 bases at V and 1 base at J, leaving 3 bases unmatched. The CDR3 is 15 residues long. The CDR3 reads CASSFSGRAQETQYF. CDR3 nucleotide sequence: TGTGCCAGCAGCTTTAGCGGGAGGGCCCAAGAGACCCAGTACTTC. The full variable domain, in which reference TRBV9 and TRBJ2-5 provide the parts outside the CDR3, is DSGVTQTPKHLITATGQRVTLRCSPRSGDLSVYWYQQSLDQGLQFLIQYYNGEERAKGNILERFSAQQFPDLHSELNLSSLELGDSALYFCASSFSGRAQETQYFGPGTRLLVL.

This chain links TRBV9 with TRBJ2-2, with D possibly being TRBD2 (6 bases). V dropped 0 bases and J dropped 3 bases, with 15 bases sitting between them. There are 17 residues in the CDR3. Per the germline V gene, CDR1 is SGDLS and CDR2 is YYNGEE. CDR3 loop: CASSVGGGRGDTGELFF. For the CDR3, the DNA is TGTGCCAGCAGCGTAGGAGGAGGGCGGGGAGACACCGGGGAGCTGTTTTTT.

This chain connects TRBV4-1 to TRBJ1-1, with 7 bases fitting TRBD1. Germline CDR1 reads MGHRA; CDR2 reads YSYEKL. CDR3 size: 18 residues. Trimming at V came to 2 bases and at J to 1 base, leaving 13 bases not matched to a gene. The CDR3 DNA reads as TGCGCCAGCAGCCAACATATTACAGGGGCCTCGGGGAACACTGAAGCTTTCTTT. As protein: CASSQHITGASGNTEAFF.

The chain couples TRBV4-3 to TRBJ2-7, with 8 positions matching TRBD1. Germline CDR1 and CDR2: LGHNA and YSLEER. CDR3 length: 15 amino acids. V trimming: 2 bases; J trimming: 3 bases; junction bases outside the gene matches: 6. This CDR3 is CASSQNAGGVYEQYF. The CDR3 coding sequence is TGCGCCAGCAGCCAAAATGCAGGGGGCGTCTACGAGCAGTACTTC.

The chain employs TRBV4-1 and TRBJ2-1, with 12 bases identical to TRBD2. The germline V gene has CDR1 MGHRA and CDR2 YSYEKL. The junction had 4 bases not matched to a gene; V was cut back by 0 bases and J by 7 bases. The CDR3 is made up of 16 amino acids. In DNA, the CDR3 is TGCGCCAGCAGCCAAGATCGGACTAGCGGGGAAAATGAGCAGTTCTTC. Translated: CASSQDRTSGENEQFF.

V and J are TRBV29-1 and TRBJ2-1, with no clear D. The CDR3 totals 14 residues. The germline CDR1 and CDR2 sequences are SQVTM and ANQGSEA. V shed 3 bases and J shed 5 bases, with 14 bases lying between them. Here the CDR3 reads CSVESPVVDNEQFF. The CDR3 coding sequence is TGCAGCGTTGAGTCTCCGGTCGTCGACAATGAGCAGTTCTTC.

The genes are TRBV6-5 and TRBJ1-6, with 7 bases that match TRBD1. V lost 4 bases, J lost 7 bases, and 7 bases stayed unmatched. The CDR3 has 15 amino acids. Germline CDR1 is MNHEY and CDR2 is SVGAGI. This CDR3 is CASSSTGEGNSPLHF. DNA of the CDR3: TGTGCCAGCAGTTCAACAGGGGAAGGGAATTCACCCCTCCACTTT.

The genes are TRBV5-1 and TRBJ2-1, with 7 bases identical to TRBD2. CDR1 SGHRS and CDR2 YFSETQ come from the germline V gene. The ends lost 4 bases at V and 0 bases at J; junction bases unmatched: 4. The CDR3 length is 15 residues. The CDR3 here is CASSHTSDSYNEQFF. The CDR3 DNA is TGCGCCAGCAGCCACACTAGCGACTCCTACAATGAGCAGTTCTTC.